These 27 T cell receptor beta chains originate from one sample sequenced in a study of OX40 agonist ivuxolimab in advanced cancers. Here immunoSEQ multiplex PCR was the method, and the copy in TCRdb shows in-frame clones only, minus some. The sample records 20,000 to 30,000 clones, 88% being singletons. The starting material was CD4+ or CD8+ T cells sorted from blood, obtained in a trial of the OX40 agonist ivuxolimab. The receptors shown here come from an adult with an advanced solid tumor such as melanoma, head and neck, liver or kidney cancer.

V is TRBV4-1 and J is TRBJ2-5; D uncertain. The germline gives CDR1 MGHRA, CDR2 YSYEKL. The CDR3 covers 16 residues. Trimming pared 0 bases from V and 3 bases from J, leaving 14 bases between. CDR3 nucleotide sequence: TGCGCCAGCAGCCAAGATGCATTCGGCAAAAAAGAGACCCAGTACTTC. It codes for CASSQDAFGKKETQYF.

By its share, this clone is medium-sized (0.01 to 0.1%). The CDR3 bases are TGTGCCTGGAGTACCGGGACCCACCGCACCTTC. This gives the protein CAWSTGTHRTF. The chain joins TRBV30 to TRBJ1-2; perhaps TRBD1 as D (5 bases). Germline V gives CDR1 GTSNPN, CDR2 SVGIG (reference sequence). The CDR3 loop spans 11 amino acids. Deletions cut 2 bases from V and 13 bases from J, with 14 bases between.

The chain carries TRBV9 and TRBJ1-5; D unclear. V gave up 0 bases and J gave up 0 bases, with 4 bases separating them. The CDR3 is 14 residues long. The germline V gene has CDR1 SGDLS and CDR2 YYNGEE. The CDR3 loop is CASSVGASNQPQHF. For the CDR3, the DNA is TGTGCCAGCAGCGTAGGAGCTAGCAATCAGCCCCAGCATTTT.

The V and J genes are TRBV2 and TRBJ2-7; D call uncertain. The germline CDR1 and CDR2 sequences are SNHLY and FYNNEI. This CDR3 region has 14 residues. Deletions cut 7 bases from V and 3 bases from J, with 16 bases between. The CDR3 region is CASTFRPAFYEQYF. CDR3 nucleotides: TGTGCCAGCACCTTTCGACCGGCCTTCTACGAGCAGTACTTC.

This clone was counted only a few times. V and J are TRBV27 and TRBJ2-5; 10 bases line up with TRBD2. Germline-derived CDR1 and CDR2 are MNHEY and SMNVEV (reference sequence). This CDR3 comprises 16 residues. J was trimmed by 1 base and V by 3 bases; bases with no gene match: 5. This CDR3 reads CASSFIGTSAQETQYF. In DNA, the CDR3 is TGTGCCAGCAGTTTTATTGGGACTAGCGCCCAAGAGACCCAGTACTTC.

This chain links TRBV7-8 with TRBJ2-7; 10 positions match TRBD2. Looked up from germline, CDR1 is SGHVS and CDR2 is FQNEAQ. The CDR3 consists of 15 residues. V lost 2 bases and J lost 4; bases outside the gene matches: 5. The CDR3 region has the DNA TGTGCCAGCAGCTTACTAGCGGGGGCTTCTTACGAGCAGTACTTC. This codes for CASSLLAGASYEQYF. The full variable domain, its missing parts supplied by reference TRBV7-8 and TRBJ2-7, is GAGVSQSPRYKVAKRGQDVALRCDPISGHVSLFWYQQALGQGPEFLTYFQNEAQLDKSGLPSDRFFAERPEGSVSTLKIQRTQQEDSAVYLCASSLLAGASYEQYFGPGTRLTVT.

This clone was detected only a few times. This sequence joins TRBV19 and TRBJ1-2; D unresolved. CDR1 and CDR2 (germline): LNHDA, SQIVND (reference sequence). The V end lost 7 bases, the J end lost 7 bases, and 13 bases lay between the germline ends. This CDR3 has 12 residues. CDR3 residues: CASMWPLSGYTF. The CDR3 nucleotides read TGTGCCAGTATGTGGCCCCTAAGTGGCTACACCTTC.

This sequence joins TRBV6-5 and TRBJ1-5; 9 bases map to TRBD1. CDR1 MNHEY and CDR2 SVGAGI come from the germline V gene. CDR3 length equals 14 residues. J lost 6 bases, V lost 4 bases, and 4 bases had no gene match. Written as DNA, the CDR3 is TGTGCCAGCAGTTTGGACAGGGGATTTCAGCCCCAGCATTTT. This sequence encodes CASSLDRGFQPQHF.

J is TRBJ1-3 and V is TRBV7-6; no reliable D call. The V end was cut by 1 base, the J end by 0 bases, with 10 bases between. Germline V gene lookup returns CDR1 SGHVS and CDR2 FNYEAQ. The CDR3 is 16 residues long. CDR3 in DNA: TGTGCCAGCAGCTTAGTTGCAGGCAGCTCTGGAAACACCATATATTTT. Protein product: CASSLVAGSSGNTIYF.

CDR3 coding DNA: TGTGCCAGCAGCTTATTAGGGGACACGATCTATGGCTACACCTTC. The encoded protein is CASSLLGDTIYGYTF. V usage is TRBV5-4 and J usage is TRBJ1-2; D might be TRBD1 (6 bases). Germline V gene data show CDR1 as SGHNT and CDR2 as YYREEE (reference sequence). The CDR3 length is 15 residues. V lost 2 bases to trimming and J lost 4 bases, with 15 bases between them.

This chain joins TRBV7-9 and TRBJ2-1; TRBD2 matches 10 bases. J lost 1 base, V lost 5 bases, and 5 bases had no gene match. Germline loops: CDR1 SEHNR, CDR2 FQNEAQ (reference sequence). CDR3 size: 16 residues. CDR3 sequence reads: CASSHLSGRSYNEQFF. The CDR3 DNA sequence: TGTGCCAGCAGCCACCTTAGCGGGAGGTCCTACAATGAGCAGTTCTTC.

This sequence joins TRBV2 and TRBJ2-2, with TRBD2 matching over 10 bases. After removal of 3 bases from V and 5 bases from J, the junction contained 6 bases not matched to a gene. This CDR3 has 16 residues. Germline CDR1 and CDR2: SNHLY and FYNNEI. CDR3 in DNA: TGTGCCAGCAGTGAGTTACTAGCGGGAAAGACCGGGGAGCTGTTTTTT. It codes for CASSELLAGKTGELFF.

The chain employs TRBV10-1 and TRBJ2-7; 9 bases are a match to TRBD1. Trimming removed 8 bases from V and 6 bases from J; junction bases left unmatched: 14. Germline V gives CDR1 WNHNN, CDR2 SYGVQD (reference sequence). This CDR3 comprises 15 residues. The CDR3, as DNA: TGCGCCAGCGCTCCCACCGGGACAGGGTATACCGAGCAGTACTTC. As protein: CASAPTGTGYTEQYF.

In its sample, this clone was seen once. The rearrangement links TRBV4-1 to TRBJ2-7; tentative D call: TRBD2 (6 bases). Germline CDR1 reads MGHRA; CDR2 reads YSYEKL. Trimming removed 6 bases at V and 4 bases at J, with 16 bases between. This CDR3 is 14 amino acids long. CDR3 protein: CASSWGDPQYEQYF. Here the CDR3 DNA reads TGCGCCAGCAGTTGGGGGGACCCCCAATACGAGCAGTACTTC.

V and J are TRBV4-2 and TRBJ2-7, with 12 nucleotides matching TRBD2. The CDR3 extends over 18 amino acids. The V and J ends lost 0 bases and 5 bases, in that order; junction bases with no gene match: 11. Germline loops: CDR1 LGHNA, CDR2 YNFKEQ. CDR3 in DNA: TGTGCCAGCAGCCAAGATCCGGCTAGCGGGGGGGCTGTCGACGAGCAGTACTTC. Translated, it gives CASSQDPASGGAVDEQYF.

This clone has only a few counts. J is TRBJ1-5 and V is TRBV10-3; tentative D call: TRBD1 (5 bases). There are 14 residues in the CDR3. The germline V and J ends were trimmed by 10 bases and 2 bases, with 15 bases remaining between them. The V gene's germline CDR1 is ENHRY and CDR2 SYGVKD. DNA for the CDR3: TGTGCCACCCCACGGGGCGTACGCAATCAGCCCCAGCATTTT. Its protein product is CATPRGVRNQPQHF.

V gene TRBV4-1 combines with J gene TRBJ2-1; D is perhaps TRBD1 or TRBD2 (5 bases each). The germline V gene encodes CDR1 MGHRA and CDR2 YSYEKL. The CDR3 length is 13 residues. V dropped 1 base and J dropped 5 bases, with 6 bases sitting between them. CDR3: CASSQGDHNEQFF. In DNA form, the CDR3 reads TGCGCCAGCAGCCAAGGGGACCACAATGAGCAGTTCTTC.

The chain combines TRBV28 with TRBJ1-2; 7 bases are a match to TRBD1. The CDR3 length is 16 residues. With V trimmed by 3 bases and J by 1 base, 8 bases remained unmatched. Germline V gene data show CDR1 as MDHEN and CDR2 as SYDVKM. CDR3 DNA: TGTGCCAGCAGTTTTACCGGGACAGCCTATAACTATGGCTACACCTTC. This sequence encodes CASSFTGTAYNYGYTF.

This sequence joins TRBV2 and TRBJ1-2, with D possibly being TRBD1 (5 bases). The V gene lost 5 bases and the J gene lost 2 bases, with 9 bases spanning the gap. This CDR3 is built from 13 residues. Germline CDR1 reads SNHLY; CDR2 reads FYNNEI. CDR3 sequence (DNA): TGTGCCAGCAGTTCGGGGCTAAACTATGGCTACACCTTC. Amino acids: CASSSGLNYGYTF. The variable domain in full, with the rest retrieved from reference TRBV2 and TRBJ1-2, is EPEVTQTPSHQVTQMGQEVILRCVPISNHLYFYWYRQILGQKVEFLVSFYNNEISEKSEIFDDQFSVERPDGSNFTLKIRSTKLEDSAMYFCASSSGLNYGYTFGSGTRLTVV.

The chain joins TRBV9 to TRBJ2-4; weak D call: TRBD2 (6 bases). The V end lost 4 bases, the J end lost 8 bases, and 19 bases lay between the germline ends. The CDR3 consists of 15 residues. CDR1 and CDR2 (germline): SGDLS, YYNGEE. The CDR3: CASSTRNGGGDIQYF. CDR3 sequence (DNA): TGTGCCAGCAGCACCCGGAATGGGGGAGGAGACATTCAGTACTTC. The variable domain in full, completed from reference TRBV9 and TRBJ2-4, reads DSGVTQTPKHLITATGQRVTLRCSPRSGDLSVYWYQQSLDQGLQFLIQYYNGEERAKGNILERFSAQQFPDLHSELNLSSLELGDSALYFCASSTRNGGGDIQYFGAGTRLSVL.

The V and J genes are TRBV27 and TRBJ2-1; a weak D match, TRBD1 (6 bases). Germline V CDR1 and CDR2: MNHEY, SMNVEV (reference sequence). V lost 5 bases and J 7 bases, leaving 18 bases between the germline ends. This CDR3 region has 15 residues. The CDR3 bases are TGTGCCAGCAGTAAACAGGGACCCTATTTGAATGAGCAGTTCTTC. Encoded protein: CASSKQGPYLNEQFF.

CDR3 sequence: CASRGDSLNTGELFF. CDR3 DNA sequence: TGTGCCAGCAGGGGGGACTCACTGAACACCGGGGAGCTGTTTTTT. V usage is TRBV2 and J usage is TRBJ2-2; D perhaps matches TRBD2 (6 bases). In germline, CDR1 is SNHLY, CDR2 FYNNEI. Trimming shortened V by 6 bases and J by 1 base, and 12 bases separated the two germline ends. The CDR3 loop spans 15 amino acids.

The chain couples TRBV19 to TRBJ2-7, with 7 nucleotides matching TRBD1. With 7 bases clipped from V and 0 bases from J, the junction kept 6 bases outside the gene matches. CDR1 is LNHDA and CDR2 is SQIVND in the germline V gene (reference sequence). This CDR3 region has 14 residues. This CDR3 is CASTPGQSSYEQYF. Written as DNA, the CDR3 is TGTGCCAGTACCCCGGGACAGAGCTCCTACGAGCAGTACTTC.

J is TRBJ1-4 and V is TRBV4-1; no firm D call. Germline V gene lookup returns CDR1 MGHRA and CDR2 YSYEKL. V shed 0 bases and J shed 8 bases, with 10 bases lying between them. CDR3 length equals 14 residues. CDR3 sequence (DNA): TGCGCCAGCAGCCAAGAGGGTCGGGGAGAAAAACTGTTTTTT. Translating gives CASSQEGRGEKLFF.

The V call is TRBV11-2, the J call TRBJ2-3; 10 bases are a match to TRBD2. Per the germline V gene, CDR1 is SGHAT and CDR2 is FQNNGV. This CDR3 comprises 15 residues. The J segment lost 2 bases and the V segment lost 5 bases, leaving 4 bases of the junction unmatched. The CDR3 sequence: CASSALAGATDTQYF. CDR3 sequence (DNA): TGTGCCAGCAGCGCCCTAGCGGGGGCCACAGATACGCAGTATTTT. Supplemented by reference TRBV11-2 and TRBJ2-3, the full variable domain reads EAGVAQSPRYKIIEKRQSVAFWCNPISGHATLYWYQQILGQGPKLLIQFQNNGVVDDSQLPKDRFSAERLKGVDSTLKIQPAKLEDSAVYLCASSALAGATDTQYFGPGTRLTVL.

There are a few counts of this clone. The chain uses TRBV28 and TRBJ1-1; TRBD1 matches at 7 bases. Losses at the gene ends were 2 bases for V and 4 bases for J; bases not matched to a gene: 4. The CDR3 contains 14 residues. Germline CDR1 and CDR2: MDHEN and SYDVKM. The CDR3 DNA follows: TGTGCCAGCAGTTTAGTGGCAGGGGGCACTGAAGCTTTCTTT. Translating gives CASSLVAGGTEAFF.

CDR3 nucleotide sequence: TGTGCCAGCAGCGCCACAGGGGGCGCGCCGGGGACAGATACGCAGTATTTT. Amino acid sequence: CASSATGGAPGTDTQYF. This sequence joins TRBV9 and TRBJ2-3, with 9 bases fitting TRBD1. Germline-derived CDR1 and CDR2 are SGDLS and YYNGEE. CDR3 length: 17 residues. V trimming: 3 bases; J trimming: 3 bases; junction bases outside the gene matches: 11.